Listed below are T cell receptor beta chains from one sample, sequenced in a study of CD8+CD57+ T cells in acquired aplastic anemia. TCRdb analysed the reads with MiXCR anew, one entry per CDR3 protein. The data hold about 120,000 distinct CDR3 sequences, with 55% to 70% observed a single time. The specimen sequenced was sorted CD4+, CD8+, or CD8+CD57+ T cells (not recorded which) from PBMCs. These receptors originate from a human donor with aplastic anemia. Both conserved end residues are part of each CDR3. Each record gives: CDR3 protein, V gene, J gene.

CDR3: CASSVGGRDYEQYF; V: TRBV7-9; J: TRBJ2-7
CDR3: CASSLWGPGNTIYF; V: TRBV7-9; J: TRBJ1-3
CDR3: CASSVVPGNTEAFF; V: TRBV9; J: TRBJ1-1
CDR3: CASSSGVSTVVAFF; V: TRBV11-2; J: TRBJ1-1
CDR3: CASSLEGREQYF; V: TRBV27; J: TRBJ2-7
CDR3: CASSASNSPLHF; V: TRBV9; J: TRBJ1-6
CDR3: CASSPSLAAASGEQFF; V: TRBV12-3/TRBV12-4; J: TRBJ2-1
CDR3: CATSDVTAPHYGYTF; V: TRBV24-1; J: TRBJ1-2
CDR3: CASSSSRWGGHRIADTQYF; V: TRBV11-1; J: TRBJ2-3
CDR3: CSARFVQGVNTEAFF; V: TRBV20-1; J: TRBJ1-1
CDR3: CASSDRTSGEQFF; V: TRBV5-6; J: TRBJ2-1
CDR3: CAICSAHTGGGNQPQHF; V: TRBV24-1; J: TRBJ1-5
CDR3: CASRPRADGYGYTF; V: TRBV10-2; J: TRBJ1-2
CDR3: CASRVGMANYGYTF; V: TRBV19; J: TRBJ1-2
CDR3: CASSFPRTSYEQYF; V: TRBV5-5; J: TRBJ2-7
CDR3: CASSRGYEQYF; V: TRBV2; J: TRBJ2-7
CDR3: CASSAKTGVDTEAFF; V: TRBV9; J: TRBJ1-1
CDR3: CASGKDSSYEQYF; V: TRBV25-1; J: TRBJ2-7
CDR3: CASSEKGIQRKTQYF; V: TRBV10-2; J: TRBJ2-5
CDR3: CASLRTETSYEQYF; V: TRBV2; J: TRBJ2-7
CDR3: CSAEDIRDTEQFF; V: TRBV20-1; J: TRBJ2-1
CDR3: CASSLAPASEYSNQPQHF; V: TRBV5-1; J: TRBJ1-5
CDR3: CASSWYRDNPSYEQYF; V: TRBV11-1; J: TRBJ2-7
CDR3: CSVDGSNSDTQYF; V: TRBV29-1; J: TRBJ2-3
CDR3: CASSLSSGANVLTF; V: TRBV19; J: TRBJ2-6
CDR3: CSVRPSVDTQYF; V: TRBV20-1; J: TRBJ2-3
CDR3: CASRFPGLAVQETQYF; V: TRBV5-1; J: TRBJ2-5
CDR3: CASTQRSGANVLTF; V: TRBV19; J: TRBJ2-6
CDR3: CASSSRGNGWGLETQYF; V: TRBV7-6; J: TRBJ2-5
CDR3: CATSDSGQGLKGYTF; V: TRBV24-1; J: TRBJ1-2
CDR3: CASSGSSGEHGYEQYF; V: TRBV9; J: TRBJ2-7
CDR3: CASSSGTGGTDTQYF; V: TRBV25-1; J: TRBJ2-3
CDR3: CASSVEGSGGTTDTQYF; V: TRBV9; J: TRBJ2-3
CDR3: CASSIDRPGGEQYF; V: TRBV19; J: TRBJ2-7
CDR3: CSIVETGTGGIEQYF; V: TRBV29-1; J: TRBJ2-7
CDR3: CAISESGVQFF; V: TRBV10-3; J: TRBJ2-1
CDR3: CASSPRDQPQHF; V: TRBV19; J: TRBJ1-5
CDR3: CATSVGTSSDTQYF; V: TRBV24-1; J: TRBJ2-3
CDR3: CSVNVGPYEQYF; V: TRBV29-1; J: TRBJ2-7
CDR3: CASSLLSSYNEQFF; V: TRBV5-6; J: TRBJ2-1
CDR3: CATRQVAGNNEQFF; V: TRBV25-1; J: TRBJ2-1
CDR3: CAISDPTDSYGYTF; V: TRBV10-3; J: TRBJ1-2
CDR3: CASSHGGVTYNEQFF; V: TRBV7-6; J: TRBJ2-1
CDR3: CATSGGLSTDTQYF; V: TRBV24-1; J: TRBJ2-3
CDR3: CASLRGGSYNEQFF; V: TRBV10-2; J: TRBJ2-1
CDR3: CASSSGLRQPQHF; V: TRBV27; J: TRBJ1-5
CDR3: CASSMGQGGETQYF; V: TRBV28; J: TRBJ2-5
CDR3: CASSILAGWETQYF; V: TRBV11-2; J: TRBJ2-5
CDR3: CASSLDVVQPQHF; V: TRBV7-2; J: TRBJ1-5
CDR3: CASRGTGKTSEQYF; V: TRBV19; J: TRBJ2-7
CDR3: CTSSEISQPLFF; V: TRBV10-2; J: TRBJ1-4
CDR3: CASSDLGKGSSYNEQFF; V: TRBV10-1; J: TRBJ2-1
CDR3: CASSPLSGPYEQYF; V: TRBV27; J: TRBJ2-7
CDR3: CASMPGYDGELFF; V: TRBV2; J: TRBJ2-2
CDR3: CAISERRGAPQETQYF; V: TRBV10-3; J: TRBJ2-5